This paragraph reports one TCR beta chain. Its target is unknown. This CDR3 region has 12 residues. V was clipped by 0 bases and J by 9 bases, with 6 bases between them. In germline, CDR1 is MNHEY, CDR2 SMNVEV (reference sequence). The data originate from a study of cytomegalovirus exposure and HLA in healthy donors. Study conclusions and caveats: When analyzed later, the rates of TCR association showed variation by HLA locus, with DRB1 the most and HLA-C the fewest. Presence/absence analyses treated sequencing depth as roughly uniform across donors. Specific recognition of CMV antigens was confirmed in vitro for a few chains (all CMV-associated).

It was healthy bone marrow donors who served as donors. It was with 60 Vbeta and 13 Jbeta primers that the PCR ran. Profiling relied on immunoSEQ multiplex PCR, and the TCRdb table lists in-frame clones only, not all of them. There are approximately 77,000 clones in the sample; 60% to 85% occur only once, and 4% to 4.5% lies in the top ten. The V call is TRBV27, the J call TRBJ1-5; tentative D call: TRBD1 (6 bases). The sequenced material came from PBMCs. This TCR derives from a man aged 35 to 55 in good health and CMV-seronegative. CDR3 amino acids: CASSLSGGPQHF. The CDR3 DNA follows: TGTGCCAGCAGTTTATCAGGGGGGCCCCAGCATTTT.